This T cell receptor beta chain originates from a study of CD8 T cells in Susac syndrome. General observations from the study: Only a relatively small number of individuals were included in the TCR sequencing and HLA analysis.

As for this clonotype: Its cognate antigen is unknown.

Unmatched junction bases numbered 11, after V lost 3 bases and J lost 3 bases. Per germline, CDR1 KGHDR and CDR2 SFDVKD. This CDR3 is built from 17 residues. Random-hexamer reverse transcription was applied to about 0.45 to 1 ug RNA. The authors amplified TCR beta CDR3 across 54 Vbeta and 13 Jbeta using immunoSEQ multiplex PCR. In TCRdb, the immunoSEQ multiplex PCR reads were re-called with MiXCR into one record per CDR3 protein. The sample lists about 120,000 distinct CDR3 sequences, 85% to 95% occurring once. TCR beta sequencing covered blood CD8+ and CD4+ T cells. Through negative isolation, CD4+ and CD8+ T cells were obtained, while TEMRA cells were enriched using FACS.

The sample consisted of CD4+ T cells from PBMCs. The chain has TRBV24-1 and TRBJ1-2, with TRBD1 identical over 8 bases. The TCR sequence derives from a human donor in good health. The CDR3 protein is CATSDPGQEGQDYGYTF. The CDR3 coding sequence is TGTGCCACCAGTGATCCGGGACAGGAAGGGCAGGACTATGGCTACACCTTC.